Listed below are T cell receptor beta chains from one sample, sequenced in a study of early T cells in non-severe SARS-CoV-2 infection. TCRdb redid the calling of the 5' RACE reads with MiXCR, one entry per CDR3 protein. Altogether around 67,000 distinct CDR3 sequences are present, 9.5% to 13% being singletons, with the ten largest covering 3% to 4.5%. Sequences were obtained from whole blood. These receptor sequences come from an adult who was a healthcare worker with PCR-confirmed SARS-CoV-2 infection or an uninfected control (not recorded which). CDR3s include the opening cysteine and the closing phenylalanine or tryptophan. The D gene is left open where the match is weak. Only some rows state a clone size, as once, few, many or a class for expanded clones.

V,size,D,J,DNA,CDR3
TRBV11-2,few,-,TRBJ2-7,TGTGCCAGCAGCTTAGCTGGTTGGGCTAGTTCCTACGAGCAGTACTTC,CASSLAGWASSYEQYF
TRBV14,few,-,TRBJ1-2,TGTGCCAGCAGCCCACCGGGACATGCTAACTATGGCTACACCTTC,CASSPPGHANYGYTF
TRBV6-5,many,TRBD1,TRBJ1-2,TGTGCCAGCAAGGGGACAGGCTATGGCTACACCTTC,CASKGTGYGYTF
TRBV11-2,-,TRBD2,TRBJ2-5,TGTGCCAGCAGCGTACTAGCGGGAGTTCGCGAGACCCAGTACTTC,CASSVLAGVRETQYF
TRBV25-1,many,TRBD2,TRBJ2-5,TGTGCCAGCAGAGCGGGGGAGACCCAGTACTTC,CASRAGETQYF
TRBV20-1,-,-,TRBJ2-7,TGCAGTGCTACAACTAGGGAGTACGAGCAGTACTTC,CSATTREYEQYF
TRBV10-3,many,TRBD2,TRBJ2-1,TGTGCCATCAGTGACGGGGGGGGCTCCTACAATGAGCAGTTCTTC,CAISDGGGSYNEQFF
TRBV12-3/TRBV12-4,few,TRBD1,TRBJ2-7,TGTGCCAGCAGTCCGGGACAGGGGGCGCACGAGCAGTACTTC,CASSPGQGAHEQYF
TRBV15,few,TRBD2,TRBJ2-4,TGTGCCACCAGCAGAGAAACGGGAGGGGATGGCAAAAACATTCAGTACTTC,CATSRETGGDGKNIQYF
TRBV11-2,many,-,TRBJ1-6,TGTGCCAGCAGCTCCCTCAGTCAGGGATGGAATTCACCCCTCCACTTT,CASSSLSQGWNSPLHF
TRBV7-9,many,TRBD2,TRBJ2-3,TGTGCCAGCAGCCCGGGACTAGCGGAGCTGTCCGCAGATACGCAGTATTTT,CASSPGLAELSADTQYF
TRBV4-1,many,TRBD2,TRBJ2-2,TGCGCCAGCAGCTCGGGACTAGCGGGGTGGACCGGGGAGCTGTTTTTT,CASSSGLAGWTGELFF
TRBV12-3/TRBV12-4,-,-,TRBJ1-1,TGTGCCAGCAGTTTAGCCAAAGCGGCTGAAGCTTTCTTT,CASSLAKAAEAFF
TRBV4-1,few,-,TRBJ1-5,TGCGCCAGCAGCCAAGTGCAGGGGCATCAGCCCCAGCATTTT,CASSQVQGHQPQHF
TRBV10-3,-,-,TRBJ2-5,TGTGCCATCAAGGAGGCTAGCGAAGAGACCCAGTACTTC,CAIKEASEETQYF
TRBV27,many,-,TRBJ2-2,TGTGCCAGCCGTCGGGGCAGGGGATCAACCGGGGAGCTGTTTTTT,CASRRGRGSTGELFF
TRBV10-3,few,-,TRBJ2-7,TGTGCCATCAGTGACGAGGACAGCCTTTGGGAGCAGTACTTC,CAISDEDSLWEQYF
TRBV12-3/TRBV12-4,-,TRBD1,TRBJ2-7,TGTGCCAGCCATAGACAGGGGGCAAACGAGCAGTACTTC,CASHRQGANEQYF
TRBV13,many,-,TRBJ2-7,TGTGCCAGCAGCCATTCCTACGAGCAGTACTTC,CASSHSYEQYF
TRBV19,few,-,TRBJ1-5,TGTGCCAGTAGTCAGACGGACAGTGCGGCCAATCAGCCCCAGCATTTT,CASSQTDSAANQPQHF
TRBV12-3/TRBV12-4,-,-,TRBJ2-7,TGTGCCAGCAGTCCTCGGGTAGGCCGACGCTACGAGCAGTACTTC,CASSPRVGRRYEQYF
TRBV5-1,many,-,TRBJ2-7,TGCGCCAGCAGCCCAGACTATCACGAGCAGTACTTC,CASSPDYHEQYF
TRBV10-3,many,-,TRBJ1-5,TGTGCCATCAGCGGGGCAGGGGCGAATCAGCCCCAGCATTTT,CAISGAGANQPQHF